This TCR beta chain came from a study of control samples from healthy donors and cancer patients. Only one count was recorded for this clone. Trimming at V came to 4 bases and at J to 5 bases, leaving 10 bases not matched to a gene. The CDR3 is made up of 16 amino acids. Germline values: CDR1 SGDLS, CDR2 YYNGEE. Generated by immunoSEQ multiplex PCR, the TCRdb table keeps only in-frame clones and is missing some. The table includes more than 95,000 clones, 87% detected once. The sequence was collected from a man aged 18 to 29 in good health. The J gene is TRBJ2-1, the V gene TRBV9, with 9 bases aligning to TRBD2. Sequenced sample: blood. The CDR3 spells CASSPLSGSGDNEQFF. The DNA of the CDR3 is TGTGCCAGCAGCCCTCTTAGCGGGAGCGGGGACAATGAGCAGTTCTTC.